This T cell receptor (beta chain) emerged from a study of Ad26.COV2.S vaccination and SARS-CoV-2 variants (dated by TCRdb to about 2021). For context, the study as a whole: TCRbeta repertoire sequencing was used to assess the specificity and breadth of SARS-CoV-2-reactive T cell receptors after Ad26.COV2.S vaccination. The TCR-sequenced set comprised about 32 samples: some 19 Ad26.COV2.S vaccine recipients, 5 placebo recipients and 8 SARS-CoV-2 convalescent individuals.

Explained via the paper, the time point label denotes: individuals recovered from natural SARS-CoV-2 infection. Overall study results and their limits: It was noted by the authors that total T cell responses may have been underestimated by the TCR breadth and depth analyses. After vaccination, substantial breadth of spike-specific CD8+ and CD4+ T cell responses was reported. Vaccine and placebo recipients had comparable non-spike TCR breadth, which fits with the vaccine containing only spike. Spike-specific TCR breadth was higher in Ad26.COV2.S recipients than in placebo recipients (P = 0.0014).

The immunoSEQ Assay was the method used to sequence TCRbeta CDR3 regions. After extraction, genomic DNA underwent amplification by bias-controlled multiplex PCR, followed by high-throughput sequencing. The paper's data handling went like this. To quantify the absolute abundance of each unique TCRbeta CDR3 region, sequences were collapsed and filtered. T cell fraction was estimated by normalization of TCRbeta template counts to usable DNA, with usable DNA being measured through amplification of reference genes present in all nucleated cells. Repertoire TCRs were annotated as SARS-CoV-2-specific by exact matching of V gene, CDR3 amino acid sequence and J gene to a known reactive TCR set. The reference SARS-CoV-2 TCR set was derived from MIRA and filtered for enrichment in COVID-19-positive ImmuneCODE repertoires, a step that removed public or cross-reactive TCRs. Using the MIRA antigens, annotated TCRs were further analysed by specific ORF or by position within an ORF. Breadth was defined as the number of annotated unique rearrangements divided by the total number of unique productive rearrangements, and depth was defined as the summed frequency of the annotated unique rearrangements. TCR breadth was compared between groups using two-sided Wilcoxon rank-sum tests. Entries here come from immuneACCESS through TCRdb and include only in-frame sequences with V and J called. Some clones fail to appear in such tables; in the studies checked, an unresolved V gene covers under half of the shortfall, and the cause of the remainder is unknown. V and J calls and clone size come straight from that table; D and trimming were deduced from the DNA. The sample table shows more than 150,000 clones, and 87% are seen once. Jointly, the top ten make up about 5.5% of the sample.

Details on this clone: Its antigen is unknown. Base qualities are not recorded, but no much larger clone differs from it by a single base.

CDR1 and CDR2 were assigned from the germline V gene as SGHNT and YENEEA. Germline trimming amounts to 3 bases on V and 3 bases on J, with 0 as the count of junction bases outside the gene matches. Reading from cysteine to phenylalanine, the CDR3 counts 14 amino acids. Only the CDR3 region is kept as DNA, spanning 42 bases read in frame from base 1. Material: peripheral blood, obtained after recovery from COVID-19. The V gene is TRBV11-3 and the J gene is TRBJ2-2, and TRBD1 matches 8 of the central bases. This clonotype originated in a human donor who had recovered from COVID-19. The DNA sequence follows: TGTGCCAGCAGCTTGGACAGGGACACCGGGGAGCTGTTTTTT. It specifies CASSLDRDTGELFF.